A single sample gave rise to the 11 T cell receptor beta chains below, sequenced in a study of blood T cell repertoires in COVID-19. The protocol was immunoSEQ multiplex PCR, while the TCRdb copy is restricted to in-frame clones and leaves out a portion. Found here are 160,000 or so clones, 79% of them singletons; the top ten hold roughly 8%. Sequenced: peripheral blood. These receptors were collected from a woman aged 55-75 years with COVID-19, enrolled during active disease.

V usage is TRBV7-9 and J usage is TRBJ2-1, with 12 bases lining up with TRBD1. The CDR3 spans 15 residues. Germline V gene sequence: CDR1 SEHNR, CDR2 FQNEAQ (reference sequence). V was pared by 8 bases and J by 9 bases, with 11 bases of the junction left unmatched. CDR3 loop: CASSLWDRGQAEQFF. CDR3 nucleotides: TGTGCCAGCTCACTTTGGGACAGGGGGCAGGCTGAGCAGTTCTTC.

The chain has TRBV20-1 and TRBJ2-1; D uncertain. The CDR3 sequence is 10 residues long. Germline V gene sequence: CDR1 DFQATT, CDR2 SNEGSKA (reference sequence). V was cut by 5 bases and J by 8 bases, with 7 bases left in between. The CDR3 sequence: CSAYRDEQFF. The CDR3 DNA sequence: TGCAGTGCTTATCGCGATGAGCAGTTCTTC.

There are a few counts of this clone. The chain couples TRBV19 to TRBJ1-1; TRBD1 aligns across 12 bases. The J segment lost 1 base and the V segment lost 5 bases, leaving 5 bases of the junction unmatched. The CDR3 sequence is 16 residues long. CDR1 is LNHDA and CDR2 is SQIVND in the germline V gene (reference sequence). The CDR3 loop is CASSVRDRGQNTEAFF. The CDR3 bases are TGTGCCAGTAGTGTCCGGGACAGGGGGCAGAACACTGAAGCTTTCTTT.

This chain connects TRBV29-1 to TRBJ1-4; 9 bases agree with TRBD1. Germline trimming cut 5 bases from V and 8 bases from J; bases unmatched to any gene: 6. The CDR3 is 13 residues long. Germline V gene sequence: CDR1 SQVTM, CDR2 ANQGSEA. The CDR3 reads CSVWGTGKEKLFF. The CDR3 bases are TGCAGCGTTTGGGGGACAGGGAAAGAAAAACTGTTTTTT.

The chain employs TRBV5-1 and TRBJ2-5; 15 positions agree with TRBD2. CDR3 length equals 16 residues. CDR1 and CDR2 from the germline V gene are SGHRS and YFSETQ. J was trimmed by 5 bases and V by 3 bases; bases with no gene match: 5. The CDR3 DNA reads as TGCGCCAGCAGCTCTGGACTAGCGGGAGGGTACGAGACCCAGTACTTC. It encodes CASSSGLAGGYETQYF.

J is TRBJ2-5 and V is TRBV3-1 (or the pseudogene TRBV3-2), with D maybe TRBD1 (5 bases). Germline CDR1 reads LGHDT; CDR2 reads YNNKEL (reference sequence). CDR3 size: 15 residues. V lost 3 bases, J lost 7 bases, and 18 bases lay in between. CDR3 sequence (DNA): TGTGCCAGCAGCCACCCAGACAGCTTAGGTTTGACCCAGTACTTC. The encoded protein is CASSHPDSLGLTQYF.

The chain carries TRBV11-3 and TRBJ1-4, with D possibly matching TRBD1 (6 bases). V lost 3 bases to trimming and J lost 1 base, with 21 bases between them. CDR1 is SGHNT and CDR2 is YENEEA in the germline V gene. The CDR3 is 19 amino acids. The CDR3 DNA follows: TGTGCCAGCAGCTTCCACAACGGAGCAACAGGGTTAACTAATGAAAAACTGTTTTTT. It encodes CASSFHNGATGLTNEKLFF.

The rearrangement uses TRBV19 and TRBJ2-5; TRBD2 is a possible D gene (5 bases). Deletions cut 3 bases from V and 5 bases from J, with 16 bases between. The CDR3 spans 15 residues. The germline V gene has CDR1 LNHDA and CDR2 SQIVND (reference sequence). The CDR3 DNA reads as TGTGCCAGTAGTATGGGTAGCGTGCTACGGGAGACCCAGTACTTC. Encoded protein: CASSMGSVLRETQYF.

The V call is TRBV3-1 (or the pseudogene TRBV3-2), the J call TRBJ1-2, with D possibly matching TRBD1 (6 bases). Per germline, CDR1 LGHDT and CDR2 YNNKEL (reference sequence). Trimming pared 0 bases from V and 4 bases from J, leaving 12 bases between. This CDR3 is built from 15 residues. The CDR3 loop is CASSQDSRGSYGYTF. Here the CDR3 DNA reads TGTGCCAGCAGCCAAGATAGCAGGGGATCCTATGGCTACACCTTC.

This chain joins TRBV10-1 and TRBJ1-1; 7 positions agree with TRBD1. The CDR3 is 13 amino acids. Looked up from germline, CDR1 is WNHNN and CDR2 is SYGVQD (reference sequence). The ends lost 7 bases at V and 4 bases at J; junction bases unmatched: 6. CDR3 nucleotides: TGCGCCAGCACCTCAGGGGGAGGCACTGAAGCTTTCTTT. This translates into CASTSGGGTEAFF.

This clone was observed a single time. The V gene is TRBV19, the J gene TRBJ1-5; D gene ambiguous. Germline V gene data show CDR1 as LNHDA and CDR2 as SQIVND (reference sequence). The CDR3 covers 13 residues. The V gene lost 5 bases and the J gene lost 6 bases, with 11 bases spanning the gap. For the CDR3, the DNA is TGTGCCAGTAGTGAACAAGGAGGTCAGCCCCAGCATTTT. This gives the protein CASSEQGGQPQHF.